This T cell receptor (beta chain) was captured by sequencing in a study of T cells after yellow fever vaccination. Study-level findings and limits: Reappearance after the booster was observed for most primary-vaccination clones (about 97% CD4, approximately 90% CD8).

Looked up from germline, CDR1 is DFQATT and CDR2 is SNEGSKA (reference sequence). The CDR3 has 19 residues. Trimming removed 0 bases at V and 1 base at J, with 23 bases between. This clonotype has only a few counts. What it recognizes is unknown. 5'RACE template switching generated TCR cDNA, adding a universal primer site and UMIs. MiXCR was run by TCRdb on the 5' RACE reads, yielding one entry per CDR3 protein. The sample yields some 500,000 distinct CDR3 sequences, about 14% seen once. This sample comprised PBMCs, obtained on the day of the yellow fever booster vaccination. The source is a man under 40 who received the YFV17D yellow fever vaccine. The V gene is TRBV20-1, the J gene TRBJ2-3; TRBD2 might be the D (6 bases). The CDR3 reads CSARDWESGLRWGTDTQYF. CDR3 nucleotide sequence: TGCAGTGCTAGAGATTGGGAAAGCGGGCTGAGGTGGGGCACAGATACGCAGTATTTT.